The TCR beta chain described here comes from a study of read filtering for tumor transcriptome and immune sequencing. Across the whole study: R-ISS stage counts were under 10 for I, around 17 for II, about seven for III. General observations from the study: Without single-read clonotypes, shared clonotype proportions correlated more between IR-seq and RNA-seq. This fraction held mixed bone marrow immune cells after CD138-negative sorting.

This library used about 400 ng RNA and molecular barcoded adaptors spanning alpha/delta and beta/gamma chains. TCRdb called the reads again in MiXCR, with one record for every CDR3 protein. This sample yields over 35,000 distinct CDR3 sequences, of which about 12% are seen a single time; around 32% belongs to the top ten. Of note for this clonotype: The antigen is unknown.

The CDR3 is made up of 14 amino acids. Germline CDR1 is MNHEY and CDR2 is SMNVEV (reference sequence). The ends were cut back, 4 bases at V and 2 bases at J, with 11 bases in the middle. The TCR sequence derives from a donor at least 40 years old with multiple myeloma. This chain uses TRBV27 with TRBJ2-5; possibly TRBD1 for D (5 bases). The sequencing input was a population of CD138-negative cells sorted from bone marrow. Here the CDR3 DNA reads TGTGCCAGCAGTTACCTTGGACAACAAGAGACCCAGTACTTC. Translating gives CASSYLGQQETQYF.